This T cell receptor beta chain was sequenced in a study of blood T cells in healthy people across ages. This CDR3 has 14 amino acids. V lost 4 bases and J 3 bases, leaving 13 bases between the germline ends. Germline V gives CDR1 SGHRS, CDR2 YFSETQ. About this clonotype: What it binds is unknown.

It was with a sample-barcoded 5' primer and a J-beta primer mix that a second PCR of roughly 7 to 12 cycles was run. All samples yielded 2.5 million or more CDR3-containing paired-end reads. TCRdb reanalysed the 5' RACE reads using MiXCR and keeps one entry per CDR3 protein. The repertoire has hundreds of thousands of distinct CDR3 sequences, about 30% of them found once; the top ten carry 15% to 18%. General study points: For the donors, CMV status was unknown and possibly confounded expanded clonotype changes. Long-lived donors had more naive CD4+ cells and higher diversity than aged donors.

The material sequenced was blood. V usage is TRBV5-1 and J usage is TRBJ1-2; D uncertain. The clonotype originates from a woman of 80 years or more in good health. The CDR3: CASSLGSEYYGYTF. The CDR3 DNA follows: TGCGCCAGCAGCCTCGGGAGTGAGTACTATGGCTACACCTTC.